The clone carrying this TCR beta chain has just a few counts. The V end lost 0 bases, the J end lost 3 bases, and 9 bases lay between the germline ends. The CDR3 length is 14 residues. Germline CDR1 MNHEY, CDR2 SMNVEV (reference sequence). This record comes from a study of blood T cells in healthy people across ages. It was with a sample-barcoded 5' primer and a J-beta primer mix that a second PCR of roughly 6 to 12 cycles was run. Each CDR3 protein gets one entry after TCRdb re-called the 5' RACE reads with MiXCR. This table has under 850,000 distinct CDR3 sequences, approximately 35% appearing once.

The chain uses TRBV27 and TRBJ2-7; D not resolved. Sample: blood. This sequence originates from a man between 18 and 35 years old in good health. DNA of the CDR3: TGTGCCAGCAGTTTATCGGCATCGGGCTACGAGCAGTACTTC. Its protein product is CASSLSASGYEQYF.